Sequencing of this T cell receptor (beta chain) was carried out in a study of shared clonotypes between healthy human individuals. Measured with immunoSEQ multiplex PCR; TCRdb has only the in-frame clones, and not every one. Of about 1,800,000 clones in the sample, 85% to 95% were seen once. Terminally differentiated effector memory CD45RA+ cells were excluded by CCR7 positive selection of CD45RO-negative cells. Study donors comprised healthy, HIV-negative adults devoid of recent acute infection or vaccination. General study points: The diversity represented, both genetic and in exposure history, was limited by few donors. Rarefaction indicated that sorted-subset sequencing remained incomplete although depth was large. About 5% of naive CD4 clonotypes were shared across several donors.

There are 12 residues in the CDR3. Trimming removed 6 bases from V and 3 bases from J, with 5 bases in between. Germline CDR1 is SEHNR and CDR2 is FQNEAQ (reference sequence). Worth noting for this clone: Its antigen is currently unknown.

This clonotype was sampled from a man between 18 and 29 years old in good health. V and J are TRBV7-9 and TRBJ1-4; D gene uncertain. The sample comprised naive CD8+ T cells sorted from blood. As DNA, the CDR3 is TGTGCCAGCAGAGGAGCTAATGAAAAACTGTTTTTT. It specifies CASRGANEKLFF. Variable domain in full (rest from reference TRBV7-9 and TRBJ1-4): DTGVSQNPRHKITKRGQNVTFRCDPISEHNRLYWYRQTLGQGPEFLTYFQNEAQLEKSRLLSDRFSAERPKGSFSTLEIQRTEQGDSAMYLCASRGANEKLFFGSGTQLSVL.